This T cell receptor (beta chain) is drawn from a study of regulatory T cells in long-lasting Graves disease. Time point meaning: persistent/refractory GD, antithyroid drugs over 5 years with positive TRAb. The TCR library was prepared using RNA isolated from PBMCs. Blood from the periphery, about 9.2 milliliters in all, was drawn into EDTA tubes. Per germline, CDR1 DFQATT and CDR2 SNEGSKA (reference sequence). V lost 1 base to trimming and J lost 5 bases, with 11 bases between them. The CDR3 length is 13 residues. This clonotype was seen a handful of times. Its antigen is still unknown. For TCR beta, libraries came from iRepertoire HTBI primers and Arm-PCR of CDR3 regions. Via MiXCR, TCRdb re-called the multiplex PCR reads, giving one row per CDR3 protein. The sample consists of about 400,000 distinct CDR3 sequences, about a fifth of them appearing once. The study, taken as a whole, reports: Persistent disease preferred TRBV28, TRBJ1-2 and TRBJ2-5. Patients with persistent disease shared under 3,500 public clonotypes, outpacing the roughly 1,000 shared by new patients.

This rearrangement joins TRBV20-1 to TRBJ2-5, with D unresolved. This sample comprised peripheral blood mononuclear cells (PBMCs), obtained when the disease was refractory, from a patient treated with antithyroid drugs. The sequence came from a female donor with Graves disease. CDR3 DNA: TGCAGTGCTAGAGCGGCAGCCCGGGAGACCCAGTACTTC. It translates to CSARAAARETQYF.